The subject of this entry is one T cell receptor beta chain. The data belong to a study of control samples from healthy donors and cancer patients. Trimming cost V 4 bases and J 4 bases, with 17 bases left between them. CDR3 size: 15 residues. CDR1 is SGHRS, CDR2 YFSETQ, per germline. Sequencing used immunoSEQ multiplex PCR; TCRdb keeps in-frame clones, though not all of them. Of some 76,000 clones in the sample, roughly nine tenths were seen once. This receptor was obtained from a woman between 45 and 65 years old with colorectal cancer. This rearrangement joins TRBV5-1 to TRBJ1-1; a possible D gene is TRBD1 (5 bases). Sequences were obtained from PBMCs. The CDR3: CASSLGEGRGTEAFF. CDR3 DNA: TGCGCCAGCAGCCTGGGCGAGGGGAGGGGCACTGAAGCTTTCTTT.